Sequencing of this T cell receptor (beta chain) was carried out in a study of blood T cells in healthy people across ages. A second PCR of roughly 6 to 12 cycles used a sample-barcoded 5' primer and a J-beta primer mix. TCRdb independently ran MiXCR on the 5' RACE reads; one entry per CDR3 protein. This sample yields under 750,000 distinct CDR3 sequences, of which roughly 48% are seen a single time; roughly 24% belongs to the top ten. The V gene's germline CDR1 is SGHRS and CDR2 YFSETQ. Trimming removed 0 bases at V and 4 bases at J, with 10 bases between. The CDR3 length is 14 residues. The TCR comes from a man of 80 years or more in good health. The chain couples TRBV5-1 to TRBJ1-2; possibly TRBD1 for D (6 bases). Sample: blood. The CDR3 here is CASSLGSRGYGYTF. CDR3 bases: TGCGCCAGCAGCTTGGGAAGCAGGGGCTATGGCTACACCTTC.